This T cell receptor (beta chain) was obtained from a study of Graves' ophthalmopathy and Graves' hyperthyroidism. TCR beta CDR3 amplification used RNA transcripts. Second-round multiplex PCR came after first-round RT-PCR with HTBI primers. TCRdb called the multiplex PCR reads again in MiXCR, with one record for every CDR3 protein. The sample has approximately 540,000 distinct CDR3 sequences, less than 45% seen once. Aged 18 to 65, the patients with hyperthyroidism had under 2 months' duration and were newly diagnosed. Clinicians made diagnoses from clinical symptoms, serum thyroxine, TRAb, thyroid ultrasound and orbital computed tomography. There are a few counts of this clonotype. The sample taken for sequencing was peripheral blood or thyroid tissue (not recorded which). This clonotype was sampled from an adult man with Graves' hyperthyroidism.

CDR3 protein: CSARNWNRPIEAFF. CDR3 coding DNA: TGCAGTGCTAGGAATTGGAACAGGCCGATTGAAGCTTTCTTT. The chain carries TRBV20-1 and TRBJ1-1, with D maybe TRBD1 (5 bases). This CDR3 has 14 residues. From germline, CDR1 is DFQATT and CDR2 SNEGSKA (reference sequence). The germline V and J ends were trimmed by 3 bases and 7 bases, with 18 bases remaining between them.